This paragraph covers one TCR beta chain sequence. This CDR3 has 13 amino acids. V was trimmed by 1 base and J by 8 bases, leaving 11 bases between them. Germline values: CDR1 SGHAT, CDR2 FQNNGV. This entry comes from a study of CD8 T cells in Susac syndrome. The RNA, roughly 0.45 to 1 ug, was put through reverse transcription using random hexamers. TCRdb reprocessed the immunoSEQ multiplex PCR reads via MiXCR and lists one record per CDR3 protein. Of 200,000 to 250,000 distinct CDR3 sequences in the sample, 95% were seen once. Sequences were obtained from CD4+ T cells from PBMCs. The chain links TRBV11-2 to TRBJ1-2, with D unclear. The origin of this receptor is a human donor with multiple sclerosis. The CDR3, as DNA: TGTGCCAGCAGCTTAGGGTTTGAACGGGGCTACACCTTC. This sequence encodes CASSLGFERGYTF.